What follows is one T cell receptor (beta chain) and its context. As yet, its antigen is unknown. Primers: 60 Vbeta forward and 13 Jbeta reverse. Original processing notes: Unique TCR beta chains numbered approximately 80 million in a later analysis, with 10 million to 14 million shared. Repertoires were generated with immunoSEQ multiplex PCR, while TCRdb's copy carries only in-frame clones and drops some. D and trimming were read from the DNA, whereas the V and J calls and clone size are those reported in that table. The sample yields fewer than 120,000 clones, around four fifths seen once. These data belong to a study of cytomegalovirus exposure and HLA in healthy donors. Findings and limits, study-wide: The listing of 150 to 200 TCR beta chains classed them as cytomegalovirus-associated.

The CDR3 extends over 14 amino acids. Looked up from germline, CDR1 is SNHLY and CDR2 is FYNNEI. The germline V and J ends were trimmed by 7 bases and 0 bases, with 13 bases remaining between them. What was sequenced was PBMCs. The chain has TRBV2 and TRBJ2-7; tentatively, D is TRBD2 (5 bases). The TCR was taken from a man aged 25-45 years in good health and CMV-seropositive. The CDR3 bases are TGTGCCAGCAAAGGACTGGGTAGCTCCTACGAGCAGTACTTC. Its translation: CASKGLGSSYEQYF.